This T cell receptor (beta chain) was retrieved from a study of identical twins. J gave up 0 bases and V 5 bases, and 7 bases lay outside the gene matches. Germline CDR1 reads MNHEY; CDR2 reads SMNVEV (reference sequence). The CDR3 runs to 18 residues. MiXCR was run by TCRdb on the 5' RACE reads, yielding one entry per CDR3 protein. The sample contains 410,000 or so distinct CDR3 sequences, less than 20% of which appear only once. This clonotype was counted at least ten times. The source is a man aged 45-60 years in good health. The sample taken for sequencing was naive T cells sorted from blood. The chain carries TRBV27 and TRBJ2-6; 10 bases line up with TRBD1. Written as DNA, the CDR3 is TGTGCCAGCAGTAGACAGGGGGCGTTATTCTCTGGGGCCAACGTCCTGACTTTC. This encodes CASSRQGALFSGANVLTF. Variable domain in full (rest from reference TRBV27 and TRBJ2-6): EAQVTQNPRYLITVTGKKLTVTCSQNMNHEYMSWYRQDPGLGLRQIYYSMNVEVTDKGDVPEGYKVSRKEKRNFPLILESPSPNQTSLYFCASSRQGALFSGANVLTFGAGSRLTVL.